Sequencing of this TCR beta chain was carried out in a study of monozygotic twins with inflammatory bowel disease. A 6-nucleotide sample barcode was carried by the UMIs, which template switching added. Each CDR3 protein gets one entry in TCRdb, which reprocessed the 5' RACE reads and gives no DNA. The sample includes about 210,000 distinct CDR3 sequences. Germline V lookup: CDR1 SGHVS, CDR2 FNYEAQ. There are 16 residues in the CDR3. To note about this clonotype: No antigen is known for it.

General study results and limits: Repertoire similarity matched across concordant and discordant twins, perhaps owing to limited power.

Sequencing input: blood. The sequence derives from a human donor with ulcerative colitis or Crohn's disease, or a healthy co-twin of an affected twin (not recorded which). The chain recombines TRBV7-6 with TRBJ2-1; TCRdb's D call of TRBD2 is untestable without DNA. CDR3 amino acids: CASSLVSGWGNNEQFF.